This T cell receptor (beta chain) was sequenced during a study of human T cells and chemical hapten exposure. Study overall: Patch tests applied 0.01% DPC to the upper back, read at 6 days.

Germline CDR1 is MDHEN and CDR2 is SYDVKM. Trimming took off 1 base at V and 4 bases at J, with 13 bases between the two ends. The CDR3 covers 15 residues. As the library was built, unique molecular identifiers were attached to individual cDNA molecules. TCRdb ran MiXCR on the RACE reads and lists one entry per CDR3 protein. Here the sample spans more than 75,000 distinct CDR3 sequences, roughly 9.1% being singletons. Time point defined: pre-sensitization, week 0. This sample's treatment: therapeutic diphenylcyclopropenone sensitization with weekly scalp DPC. Donors, patients with alopecia ranging from 18 to 70 years old and judged suitable for DPC, provided samples.

The material was whole blood, obtained in connection with sensitization to the hapten diphenylcyclopropenone (DPC). The chain has TRBV28 and TRBJ1-2, with D unresolved. This sequence was found in a middle-aged woman with alopecia areata. Some clones in this sample may be carry-over from other donors' samples. The CDR3 loop is CASSLYRGAGYGYTF. The CDR3 DNA follows: TGTGCCAGCAGTTTATATCGGGGTGCAGGCTATGGCTACACCTTC.